This TCR beta chain was found in a study of cytomegalovirus exposure and HLA in healthy donors. Study-level results: Accurate predictions that matched the HLA-A and HLA-B alleles of most subjects were reportedly made from TCR beta sequences. Associated with HLA alleles at 0.05 false discovery rate in a later analysis were 17,000 or so TCR beta sequences.

The PCR employed 60 Vbeta primers together with 13 Jbeta primers. Profiled with immunoSEQ multiplex PCR; TCRdb holds only in-frame clones, not every one. Among 100,000 to 150,000 clones listed, roughly 78% were seen once. Points on this clone: Its cognate antigen is unknown.

Regarding donors, all were healthy bone marrow donors. Trimming cost V 1 base and J 0 bases; bases outside gene matches: 3. Germline V lookup: CDR1 LGHNA, CDR2 YSLEER. CDR3 size: 16 residues. The clonotype originates from a young man in good health and CMV-seronegative. The rearrangement uses TRBV4-3 and TRBJ2-7; 10 positions agree with TRBD2. The sequenced sample was PBMCs. The CDR3 nucleotides are TGCGCCAGCAGCCAAGGGCCTAGCGGGAGCTCCTACGAGCAGTACTTC. Translated: CASSQGPSGSSYEQYF.